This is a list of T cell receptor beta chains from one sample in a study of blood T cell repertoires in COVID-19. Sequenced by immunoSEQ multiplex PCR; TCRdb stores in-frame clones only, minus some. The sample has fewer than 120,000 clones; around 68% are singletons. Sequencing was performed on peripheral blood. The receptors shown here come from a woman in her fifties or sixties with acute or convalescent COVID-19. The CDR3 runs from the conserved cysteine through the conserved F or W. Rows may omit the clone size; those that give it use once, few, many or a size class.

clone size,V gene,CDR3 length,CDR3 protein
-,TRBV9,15,CASSPQSRGNTEAFF
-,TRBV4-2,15,CASSPNRGSNQPQHF
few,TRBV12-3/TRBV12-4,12,CASSRTAGEQYF
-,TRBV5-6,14,CASSYPFMNTEAFF
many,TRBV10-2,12,CASSQAAETQYF
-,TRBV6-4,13,CASSDGGPYGYTF
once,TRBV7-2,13,CASSLGGVYGYTF
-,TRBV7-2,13,CASSRERMGGYTF
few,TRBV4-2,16,CASSQDVREANYGYTF
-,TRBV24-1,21,CATSDVSTGTSGVYNTGELFF
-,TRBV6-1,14,CASSDLYPRAEAFF
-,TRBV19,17,CASSRYGTSGVSYEQYF
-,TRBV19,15,CASSIGGGSYNEQFF
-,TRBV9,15,CASSVSSGGADTQYF
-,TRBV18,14,CASSLRTGIGEQYF
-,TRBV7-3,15,CASSLSGGENQPQHF
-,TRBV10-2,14,CASSVVAGDKTQYF
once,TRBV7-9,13,CASSLEGGGEAFF
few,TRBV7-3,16,CASSQGQGSNTGELFF
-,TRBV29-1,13,CSVDDRGGRGMIF
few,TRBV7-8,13,CASSYLTEGGYTF
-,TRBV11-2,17,CASSLYWTSGYTDTQYF
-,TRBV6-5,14,CASRGTSNTGELFF
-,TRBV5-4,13,CASSLGGSYGYTF
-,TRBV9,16,CASSVGLVGFHNEQFF
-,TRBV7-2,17,CASSLESIGTGVYEQYF
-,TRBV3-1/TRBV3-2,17,CASSPTGLAGLNTEAFF
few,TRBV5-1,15,CASSTDTGSGTEAFF
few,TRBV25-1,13,CASKRQEYEKLFF
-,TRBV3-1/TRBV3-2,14,CASSQASGANVLTF
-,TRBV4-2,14,CASSQVRGGDEQFF
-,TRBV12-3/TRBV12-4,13,CASSSQTSYGYTF
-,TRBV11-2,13,CASSLATAGLRYF
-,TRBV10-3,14,CATWTGGPVETQYF
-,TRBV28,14,CASSSGGRSNTQYF
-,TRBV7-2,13,CASSRQGNYGYTF
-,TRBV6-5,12,CASIQNRETQYF
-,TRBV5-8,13,CASSLDGLYGYTF
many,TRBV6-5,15,CASRPDRRHSYEQYF
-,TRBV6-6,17,CASSQSGGGGRTDTQYF
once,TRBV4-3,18,CASSQGLAGGLKMNEQFF
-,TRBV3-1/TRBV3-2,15,CASSPTQGAGTEAFF
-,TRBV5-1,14,CASSSTSGGVVQYF
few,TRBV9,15,CASSVEAGNHQPQHF
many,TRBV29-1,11,CSVLVIPGYTF
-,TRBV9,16,CASSVRGGPNTGELFF
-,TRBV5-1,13,CASRQGSSYEQYF
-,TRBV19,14,CASSIGGANYGYTF
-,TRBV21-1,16,CASSKEMGQLLSGYTF
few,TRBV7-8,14,CASRKDRGVTEAFF
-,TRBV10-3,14,CAISETGISYEQYF
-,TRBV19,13,CASNDGSDYGYTF
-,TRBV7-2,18,CASSGAPGQLLMNTEAFF
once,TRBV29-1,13,CSVMTVYSYEQYF